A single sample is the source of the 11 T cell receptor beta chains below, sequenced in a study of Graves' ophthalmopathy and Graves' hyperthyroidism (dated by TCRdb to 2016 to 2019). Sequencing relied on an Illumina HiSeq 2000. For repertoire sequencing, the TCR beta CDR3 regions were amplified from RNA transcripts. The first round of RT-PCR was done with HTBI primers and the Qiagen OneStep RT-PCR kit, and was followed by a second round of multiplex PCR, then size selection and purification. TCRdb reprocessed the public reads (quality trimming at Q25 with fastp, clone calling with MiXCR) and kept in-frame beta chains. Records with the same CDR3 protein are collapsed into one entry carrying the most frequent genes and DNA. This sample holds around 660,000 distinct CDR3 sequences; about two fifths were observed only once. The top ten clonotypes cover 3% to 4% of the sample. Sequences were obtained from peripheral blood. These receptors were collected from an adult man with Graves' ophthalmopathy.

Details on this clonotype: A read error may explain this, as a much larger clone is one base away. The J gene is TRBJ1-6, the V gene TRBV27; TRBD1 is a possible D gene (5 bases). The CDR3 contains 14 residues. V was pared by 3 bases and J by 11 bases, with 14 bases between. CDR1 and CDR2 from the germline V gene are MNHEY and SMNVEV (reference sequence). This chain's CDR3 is CASSFGAMWPPLHF. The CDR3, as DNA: TGTGCCAGCAGTTTCGGGGCTATGTGGCCACCCCTCCACTTT.

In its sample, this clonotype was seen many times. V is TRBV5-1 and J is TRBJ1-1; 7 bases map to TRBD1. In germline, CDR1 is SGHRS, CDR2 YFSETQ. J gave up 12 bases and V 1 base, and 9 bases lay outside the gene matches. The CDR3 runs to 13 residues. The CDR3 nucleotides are TGCGCCAGCAGCTTGTCCCCTGGACAGGAAACTTTCTTT. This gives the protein CASSLSPGQETFF.

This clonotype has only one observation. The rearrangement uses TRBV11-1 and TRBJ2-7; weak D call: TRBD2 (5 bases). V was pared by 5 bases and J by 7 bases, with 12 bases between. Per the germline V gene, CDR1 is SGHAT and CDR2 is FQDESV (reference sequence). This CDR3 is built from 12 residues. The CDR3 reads CASSGLVGEQYF. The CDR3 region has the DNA TGTGCCAGCAGCGGACTGGTGGGTGAGCAGTACTTC.

CDR3 sequence reads: CASSPAGNSNQPQHF. The CDR3 coding sequence is TGTGCCAGCAGCCCTGCCGGAAATAGCAATCAGCCCCAGCATTTT. The chain joins TRBV7-2 to TRBJ1-5; no clear D. There are 15 residues in the CDR3. CDR1 is SGHTA, CDR2 FQGNSA, per germline. Between the trimmed V and J ends, which lost 5 bases and 0 bases, there was a span of 11 bases.

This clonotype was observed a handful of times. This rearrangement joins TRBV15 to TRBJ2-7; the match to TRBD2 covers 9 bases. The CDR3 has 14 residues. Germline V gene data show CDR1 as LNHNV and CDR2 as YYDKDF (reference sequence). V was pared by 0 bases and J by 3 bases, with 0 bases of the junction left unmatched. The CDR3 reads CATSREAGGYEQYF. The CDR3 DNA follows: TGTGCCACCAGCAGAGAAGCGGGGGGCTACGAGCAGTACTTC.

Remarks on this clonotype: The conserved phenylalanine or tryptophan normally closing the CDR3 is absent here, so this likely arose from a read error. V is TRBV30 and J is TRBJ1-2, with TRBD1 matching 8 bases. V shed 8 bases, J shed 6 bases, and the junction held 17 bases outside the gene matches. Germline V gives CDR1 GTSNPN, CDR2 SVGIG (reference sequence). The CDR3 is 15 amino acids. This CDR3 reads CAGTGTGARGDGYTL. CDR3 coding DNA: TGTGCCGGCACCGGGACAGGAGCCCGAGGGGATGGCTACACCCTC.

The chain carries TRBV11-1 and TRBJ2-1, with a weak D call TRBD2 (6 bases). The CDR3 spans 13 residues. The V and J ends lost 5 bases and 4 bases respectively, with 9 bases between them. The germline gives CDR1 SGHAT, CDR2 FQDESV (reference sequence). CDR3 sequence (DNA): TGTGCCAGCAGCGGAAGCGGGTACAATGAGCAGTTCTTC. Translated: CASSGSGYNEQFF. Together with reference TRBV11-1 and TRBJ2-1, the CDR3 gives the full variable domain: EAEVAQSPRYKITEKSQAVAFWCDPISGHATLYWYRQILGQGPELLVQFQDESVVDDSQLPKDRFSAERLKGVDSTLKIQPAELGDSAMYLCASSGSGYNEQFFGPGTRLTVL.

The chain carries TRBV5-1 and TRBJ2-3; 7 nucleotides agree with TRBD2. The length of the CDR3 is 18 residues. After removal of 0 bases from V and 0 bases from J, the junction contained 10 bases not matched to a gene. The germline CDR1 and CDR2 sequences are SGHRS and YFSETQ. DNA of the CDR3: TGCGCCAGCAGCTTGGTCGAGCGGGGAGCAACTAGCACAGATACGCAGTATTTT. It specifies CASSLVERGATSTDTQYF. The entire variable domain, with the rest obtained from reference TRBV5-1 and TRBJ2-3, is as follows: KAGVTQTPRYLIKTRGQQVTLSCSPISGHRSVSWYQQTPGQGLQFLFEYFSETQRNKGNFPGRFSGRQFSNSRSEMNVSTLELGDSALYLCASSLVERGATSTDTQYFGPGTRLTVL.

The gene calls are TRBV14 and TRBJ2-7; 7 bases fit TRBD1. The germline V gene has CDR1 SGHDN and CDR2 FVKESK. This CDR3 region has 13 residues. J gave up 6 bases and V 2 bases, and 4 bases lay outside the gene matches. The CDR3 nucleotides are TGTGCCAGCAGCCAAAACAGGGGTTCCGAGCAGTACTTC. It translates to CASSQNRGSEQYF.

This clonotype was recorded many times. CDR3 nucleotide sequence: TGCAGTGCTAGAGAGCGGGAGTACGAGCAGTACTTC. This codes for CSAREREYEQYF. This chain joins TRBV20-1 and TRBJ2-7, with TRBD2 matching over 7 bases. The germline V gene encodes CDR1 DFQATT and CDR2 SNEGSKA (reference sequence). Trimming removed 0 bases from V and 4 bases from J; junction bases left unmatched: 0. This CDR3 comprises 12 residues.

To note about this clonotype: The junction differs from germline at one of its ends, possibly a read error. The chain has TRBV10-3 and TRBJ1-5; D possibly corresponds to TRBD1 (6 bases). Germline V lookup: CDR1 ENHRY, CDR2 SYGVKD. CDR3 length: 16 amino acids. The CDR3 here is CASSEAAGERGWPQHF. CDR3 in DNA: TGTGCCAGCAGTGAAGCTGCAGGGGAGAGAGGGTGGCCCCAGCATTTT.